The clone carrying this T cell receptor beta chain has only one observation. Its specificity is unknown. The data were obtained in a study of blood T cells in healthy people across ages. CDR1 and CDR2 (germline): MNHNY, SVGAGI (reference sequence). The CDR3 sequence is 15 residues long. V was clipped by 3 bases and J by 3 bases, with 15 bases between them. Primers used in a second PCR of roughly 6 to 12 cycles were a sample-barcoded 5' primer and a J-beta primer mix. TCRdb independently ran MiXCR on the 5' RACE reads; one entry per CDR3 protein. The sample holds around 900,000 distinct CDR3 sequences, around 30% seen once. Drawing of peripheral blood yielded ten milliliters from each donor. Findings and caveats of the study: Observed TCR beta diversity per million T cells went down as age went up. This fall followed a roughly linear course with age.

The rearrangement joins TRBV6-6 to TRBJ2-7, with D unclear. Sequences were obtained from blood. This TCR derives from an elderly woman in good health. CDR3 region: CASSYKGSESYEQYF. DNA of the CDR3: TGTGCCAGCAGTTATAAGGGATCGGAAAGCTACGAGCAGTACTTC.